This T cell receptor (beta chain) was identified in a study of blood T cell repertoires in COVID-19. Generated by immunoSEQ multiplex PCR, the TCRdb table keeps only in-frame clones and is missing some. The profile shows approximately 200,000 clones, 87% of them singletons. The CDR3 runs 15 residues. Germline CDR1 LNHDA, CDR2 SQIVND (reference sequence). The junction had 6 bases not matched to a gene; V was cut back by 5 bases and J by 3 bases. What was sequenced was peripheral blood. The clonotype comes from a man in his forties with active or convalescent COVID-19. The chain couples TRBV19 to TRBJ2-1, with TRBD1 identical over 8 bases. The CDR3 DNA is TGTGCCAGTAGTTCAAGGACAGGGATCTACAATGAGCAGTTCTTC. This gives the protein CASSSRTGIYNEQFF.